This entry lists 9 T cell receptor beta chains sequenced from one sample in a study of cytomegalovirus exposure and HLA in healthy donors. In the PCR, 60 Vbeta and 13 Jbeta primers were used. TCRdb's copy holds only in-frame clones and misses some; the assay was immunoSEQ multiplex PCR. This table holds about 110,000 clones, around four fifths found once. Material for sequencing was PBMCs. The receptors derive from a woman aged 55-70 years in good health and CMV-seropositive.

CDR3 DNA sequence: TGTGCCAGCACCTTAGAGCCCGGGACTGAAGCTTTCTTT. Protein: CASTLEPGTEAFF. This chain links TRBV2 with TRBJ1-1, with D uncertain. V lost 7 bases and J lost 5, with 14 bases in between. CDR1 and CDR2 (germline): SNHLY, FYNNEI. The CDR3 runs 13 residues.

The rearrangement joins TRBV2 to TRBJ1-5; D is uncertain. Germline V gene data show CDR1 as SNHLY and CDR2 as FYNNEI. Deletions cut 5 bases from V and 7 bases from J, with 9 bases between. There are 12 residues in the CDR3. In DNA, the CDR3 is TGTGCCAGCAGTTTTTATCCCCAGCCCCAGCATTTT. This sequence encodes CASSFYPQPQHF.

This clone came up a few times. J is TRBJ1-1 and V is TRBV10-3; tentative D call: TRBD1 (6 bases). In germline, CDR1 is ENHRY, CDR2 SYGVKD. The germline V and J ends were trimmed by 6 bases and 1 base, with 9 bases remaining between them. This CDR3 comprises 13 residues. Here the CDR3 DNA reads TGTGCCATCAGCAGGGGACAGAACACTGAAGCTTTCTTT. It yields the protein CAISRGQNTEAFF.

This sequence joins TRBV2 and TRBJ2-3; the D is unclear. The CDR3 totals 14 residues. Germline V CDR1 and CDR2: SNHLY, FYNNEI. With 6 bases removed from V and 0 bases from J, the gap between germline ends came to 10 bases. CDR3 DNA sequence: TGTGCCAGCAGGAGCTACTTTAGCACAGATACGCAGTATTTT. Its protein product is CASRSYFSTDTQYF.

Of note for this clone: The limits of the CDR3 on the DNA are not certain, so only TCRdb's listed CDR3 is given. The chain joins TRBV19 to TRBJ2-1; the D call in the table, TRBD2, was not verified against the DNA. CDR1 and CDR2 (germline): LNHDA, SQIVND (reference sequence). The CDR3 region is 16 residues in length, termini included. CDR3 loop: CASTSDFSSSYNEQFF.

DNA for the CDR3: TGCGCCAGCAGCTTGGCCGGAGATACGCAGTATTTT. It yields the protein CASSLAGDTQYF. The chain combines TRBV5-1 with TRBJ2-3; D gene unclear. The CDR3 contains 12 residues. Deletions cut 0 bases from V and 5 bases from J, with 4 bases between. Per germline, CDR1 SGHRS and CDR2 YFSETQ.

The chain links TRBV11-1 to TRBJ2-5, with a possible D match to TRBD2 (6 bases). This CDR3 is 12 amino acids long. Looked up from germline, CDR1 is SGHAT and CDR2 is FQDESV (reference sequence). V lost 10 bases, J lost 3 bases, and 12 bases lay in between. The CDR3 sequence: CATGGLEETQYF. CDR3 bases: TGTGCCACCGGAGGGTTGGAAGAGACCCAGTACTTC.

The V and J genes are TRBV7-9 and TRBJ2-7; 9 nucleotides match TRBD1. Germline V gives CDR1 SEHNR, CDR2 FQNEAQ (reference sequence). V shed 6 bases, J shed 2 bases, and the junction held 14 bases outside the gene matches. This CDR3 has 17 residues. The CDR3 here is CASRSGKTGQGTYEQYF. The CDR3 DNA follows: TGTGCCAGCAGATCGGGAAAAACGGGACAGGGAACCTACGAGCAGTACTTC.

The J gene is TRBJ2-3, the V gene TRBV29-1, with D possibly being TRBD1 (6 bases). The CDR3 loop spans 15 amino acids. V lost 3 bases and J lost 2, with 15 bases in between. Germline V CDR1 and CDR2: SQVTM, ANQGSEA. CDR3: CSVEDRWKNTDTQYF. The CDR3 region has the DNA TGCAGCGTTGAGGACAGATGGAAAAACACAGATACGCAGTATTTT.